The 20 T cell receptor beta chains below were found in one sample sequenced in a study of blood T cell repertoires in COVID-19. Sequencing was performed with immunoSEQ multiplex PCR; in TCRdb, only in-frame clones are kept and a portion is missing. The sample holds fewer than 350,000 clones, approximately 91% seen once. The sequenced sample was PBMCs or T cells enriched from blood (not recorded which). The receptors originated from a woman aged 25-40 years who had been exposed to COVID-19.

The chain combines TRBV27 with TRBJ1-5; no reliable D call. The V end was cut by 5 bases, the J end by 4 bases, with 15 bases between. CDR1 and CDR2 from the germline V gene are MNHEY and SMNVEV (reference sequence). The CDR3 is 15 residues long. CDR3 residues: CASSPLPVQNQPQHF. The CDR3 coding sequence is TGTGCCAGCAGTCCACTGCCCGTTCAAAATCAGCCCCAGCATTTT.

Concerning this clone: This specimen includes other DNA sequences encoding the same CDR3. The DNA for the CDR3 is TGTGCCAGCAGTTTAACAGGGGATGGCTACACCTTC. It specifies CASSLTGDGYTF. The chain couples TRBV28 to TRBJ1-2; 7 positions agree with TRBD1. The CDR3 consists of 12 residues. Per the germline V gene, CDR1 is MDHEN and CDR2 is SYDVKM. The J segment lost 6 bases and the V segment lost 2 bases, leaving 0 bases of the junction unmatched.

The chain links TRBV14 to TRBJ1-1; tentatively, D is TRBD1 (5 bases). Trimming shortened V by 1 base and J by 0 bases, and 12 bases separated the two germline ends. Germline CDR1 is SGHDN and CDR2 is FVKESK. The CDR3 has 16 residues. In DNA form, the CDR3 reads TGTGCCAGCAGCCAAGCCCCCAGGGTAGTGAACACTGAAGCTTTCTTT. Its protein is CASSQAPRVVNTEAFF.

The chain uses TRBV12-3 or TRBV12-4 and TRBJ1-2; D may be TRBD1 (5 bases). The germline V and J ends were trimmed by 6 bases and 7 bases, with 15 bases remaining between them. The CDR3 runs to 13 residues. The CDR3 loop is CASSRAGASGYTF. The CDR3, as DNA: TGTGCCAGCAGCCGAGCTGGGGCCTCTGGCTACACCTTC.

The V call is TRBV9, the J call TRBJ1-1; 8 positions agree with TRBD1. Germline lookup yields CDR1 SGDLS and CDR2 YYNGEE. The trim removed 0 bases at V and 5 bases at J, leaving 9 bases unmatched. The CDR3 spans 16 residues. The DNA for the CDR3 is TGTGCCAGCAGCGTAGAGCAGGGGGCGGGCGGGACTGAAGCTTTCTTT. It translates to CASSVEQGAGGTEAFF.

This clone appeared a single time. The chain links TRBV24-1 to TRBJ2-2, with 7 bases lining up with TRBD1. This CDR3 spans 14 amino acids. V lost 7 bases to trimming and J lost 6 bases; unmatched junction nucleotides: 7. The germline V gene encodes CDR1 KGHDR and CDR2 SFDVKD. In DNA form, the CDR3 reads TGTGCCACCAGGGAAACAGGGGAAGCCGGGGAGCTGTTTTTT. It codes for CATRETGEAGELFF.

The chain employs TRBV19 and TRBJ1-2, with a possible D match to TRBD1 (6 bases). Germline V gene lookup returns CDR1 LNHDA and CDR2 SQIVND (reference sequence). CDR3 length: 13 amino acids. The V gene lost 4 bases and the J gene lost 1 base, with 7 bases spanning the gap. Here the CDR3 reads CASSTDSNYGYTF. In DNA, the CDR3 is TGTGCCAGTAGTACGGACAGTAACTATGGCTACACCTTC.

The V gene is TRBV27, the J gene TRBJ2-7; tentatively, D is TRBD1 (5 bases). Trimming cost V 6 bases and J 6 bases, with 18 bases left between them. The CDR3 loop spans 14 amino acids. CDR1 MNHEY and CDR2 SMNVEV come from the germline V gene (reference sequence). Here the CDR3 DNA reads TGTGCCAGCAGCCCGTTTATCCAGGGCGGCGAGCAGTACTTC. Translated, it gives CASSPFIQGGEQYF.

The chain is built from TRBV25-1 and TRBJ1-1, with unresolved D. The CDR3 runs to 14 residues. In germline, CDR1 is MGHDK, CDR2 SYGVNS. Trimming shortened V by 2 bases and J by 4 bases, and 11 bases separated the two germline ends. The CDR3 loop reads CASSEEAVPTEAFF. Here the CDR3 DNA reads TGTGCCAGCAGTGAAGAAGCTGTGCCCACTGAAGCTTTCTTT. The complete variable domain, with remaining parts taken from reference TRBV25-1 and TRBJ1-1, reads EADIYQTPRYLVIGTGKKITLECSQTMGHDKMYWYQQDPGMELHLIHYSYGVNSTEKGDLSSESTVSRIRTEHFPLTLESARPSHTSQYLCASSEEAVPTEAFFGQGTRLTVV.

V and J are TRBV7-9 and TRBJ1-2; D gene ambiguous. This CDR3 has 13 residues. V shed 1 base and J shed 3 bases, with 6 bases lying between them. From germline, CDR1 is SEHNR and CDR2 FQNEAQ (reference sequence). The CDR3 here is CASSLGSDYGYTF. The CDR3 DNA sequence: TGTGCCAGCAGCTTAGGTTCAGACTATGGCTACACCTTC.

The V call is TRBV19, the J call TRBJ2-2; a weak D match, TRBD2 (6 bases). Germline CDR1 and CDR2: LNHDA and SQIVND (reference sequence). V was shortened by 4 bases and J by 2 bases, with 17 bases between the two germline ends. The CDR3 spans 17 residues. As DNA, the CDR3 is TGTGCCAGTAGTAGTAGGCTAGCGACAATTAACACCGGGGAGCTGTTTTTT. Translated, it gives CASSSRLATINTGELFF.

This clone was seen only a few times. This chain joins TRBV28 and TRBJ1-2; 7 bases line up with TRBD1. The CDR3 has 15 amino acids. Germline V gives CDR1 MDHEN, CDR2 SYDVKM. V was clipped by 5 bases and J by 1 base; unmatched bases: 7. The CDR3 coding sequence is TGTGCCAGCAGTCCAGGGACAGTCCTTAACTATGGCTACACCTTC. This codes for CASSPGTVLNYGYTF.

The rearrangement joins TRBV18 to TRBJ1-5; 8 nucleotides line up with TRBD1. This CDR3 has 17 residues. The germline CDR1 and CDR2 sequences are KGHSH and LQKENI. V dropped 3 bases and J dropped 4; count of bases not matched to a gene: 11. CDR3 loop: CASSPAGWTGQNQPQHF. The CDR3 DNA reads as TGTGCCAGCTCACCGGCCGGGTGGACAGGGCAGAATCAGCCCCAGCATTTT.

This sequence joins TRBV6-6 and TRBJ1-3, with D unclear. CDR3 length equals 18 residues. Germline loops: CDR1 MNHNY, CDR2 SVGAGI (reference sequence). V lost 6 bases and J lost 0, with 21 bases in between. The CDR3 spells CASSRKGPGRASGNTIYF. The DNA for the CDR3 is TGTGCCAGCAGCCGAAAGGGCCCGGGGAGAGCCTCTGGAAACACCATATATTTT.

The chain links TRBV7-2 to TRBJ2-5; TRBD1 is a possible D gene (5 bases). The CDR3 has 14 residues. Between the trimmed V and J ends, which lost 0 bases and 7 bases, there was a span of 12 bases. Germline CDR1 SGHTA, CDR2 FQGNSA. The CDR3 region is CASSLAQGAGTQYF. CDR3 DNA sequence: TGTGCCAGCAGCTTAGCGCAGGGCGCCGGGACCCAGTACTTC. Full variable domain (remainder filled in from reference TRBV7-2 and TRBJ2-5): GAGVSQSPSNKVTEKGKDVELRCDPISGHTALYWYRQSLGQGLEFLIYFQGNSAPDKSGLPSDRFSAERTGGSVSTLTIQRTQQEDSAVYLCASSLAQGAGTQYFGPGTRLLVL.

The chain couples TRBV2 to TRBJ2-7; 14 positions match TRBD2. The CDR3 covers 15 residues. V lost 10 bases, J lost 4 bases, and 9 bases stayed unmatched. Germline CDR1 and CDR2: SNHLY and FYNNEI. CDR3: CAILRLAGGAYEQYF. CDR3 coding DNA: TGTGCCATCTTAAGACTAGCGGGGGGGGCTTACGAGCAGTACTTC.

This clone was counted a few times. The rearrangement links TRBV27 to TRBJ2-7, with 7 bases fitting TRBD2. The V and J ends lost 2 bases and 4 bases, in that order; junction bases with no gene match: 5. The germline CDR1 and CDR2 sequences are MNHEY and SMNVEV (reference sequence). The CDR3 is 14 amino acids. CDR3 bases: TGTGCCAGCAGTTTACAAGCGGGGCGATACGAGCAGTACTTC. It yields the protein CASSLQAGRYEQYF.

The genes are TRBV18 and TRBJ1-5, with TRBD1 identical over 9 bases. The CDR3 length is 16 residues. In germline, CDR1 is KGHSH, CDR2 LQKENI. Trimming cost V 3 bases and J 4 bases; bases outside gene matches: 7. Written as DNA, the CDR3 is TGTGCCAGCTCACCTGGGGGACAGGGAAAAAATCAGCCCCAGCATTTT. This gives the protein CASSPGGQGKNQPQHF.

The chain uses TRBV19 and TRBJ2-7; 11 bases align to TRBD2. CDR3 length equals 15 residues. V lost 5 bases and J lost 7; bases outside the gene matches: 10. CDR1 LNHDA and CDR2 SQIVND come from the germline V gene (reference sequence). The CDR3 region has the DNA TGTGCCAGTAGTCTACTAGCGGGAGCCTCTGGGGAGCAGTACTTC. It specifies CASSLLAGASGEQYF.

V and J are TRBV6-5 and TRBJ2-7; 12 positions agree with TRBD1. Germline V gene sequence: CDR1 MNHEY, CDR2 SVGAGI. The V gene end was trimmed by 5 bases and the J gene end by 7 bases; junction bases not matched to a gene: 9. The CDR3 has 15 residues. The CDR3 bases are TGTGCCAGCAGTATACCGGGACAGGGGGCGGAGGAGCAGTACTTC. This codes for CASSIPGQGAEEQYF.